Below, 29 T cell receptor beta chains from the same sample are listed, as sequenced in a study of cytomegalovirus exposure and HLA in healthy donors. The study ran its PCR with 60 Vbeta and 13 Jbeta primers. Clones were read by immunoSEQ multiplex PCR, and TCRdb kept only the in-frame ones, dropping some. The table has 150,000 to 200,000 clones, roughly a tenth seen once. Sequenced: PBMCs. Receptors originate from a woman under 40 in good health and CMV-seropositive.

This clone has just a few counts. This CDR3 fails to terminate in the conserved phenylalanine or tryptophan, so it likely reflects a read error. It is unclear where the CDR3 begins or ends on the DNA, so no DNA is shown, and the CDR3 is as TCRdb lists it. This rearrangement joins TRBV30 to TRBJ1-5. The CDR3 comprises 15 residues, both ends counted. Germline V gene sequence: CDR1 GTSNPN, CDR2 SVGIG (reference sequence). CDR3 sequence: CAWSAEYGFNQPKHL.

This clone was observed a few times. The rearrangement uses TRBV30 and TRBJ1-5; no clear D. This CDR3 spans 14 amino acids. Trimming took off 1 base at V and 0 bases at J, with 7 bases between the two ends. Germline values: CDR1 GTSNPN, CDR2 SVGIG (reference sequence). DNA of the CDR3: TGTGCCTGGAGTGCCGCGGATAGCAATCAGCCCCAGCATTTT. Its translation is CAWSAADSNQPQHF.

This clone was seen more than once but under ten times. V and J are TRBV4-2 and TRBJ2-5; the match to TRBD2 covers 7 bases. Germline lookup yields CDR1 LGHNA and CDR2 YNFKEQ. This CDR3 has 16 residues. J gave up 5 bases and V 1 base, and 10 bases lay outside the gene matches. The CDR3 bases are TGTGCCAGCAGCCAAGGAGCCGGGACTACCGGGGAGACCCAGTACTTC. Protein sequence: CASSQGAGTTGETQYF.

This clone is a singleton in its sample. The V call is TRBV9, the J call TRBJ2-3; the match to TRBD2 covers 10 bases. Trimming cost V 3 bases and J 4 bases; bases outside gene matches: 5. This CDR3 is 15 amino acids long. Germline CDR1 reads SGDLS; CDR2 reads YYNGEE. The DNA of the CDR3 is TGTGCCAGCAGCGGGGCTAGCGGGAGCTCAGATACGCAGTATTTT. This codes for CASSGASGSSDTQYF.

This rearrangement joins TRBV11-2 to TRBJ2-5, with D tentatively TRBD1 (5 bases). Germline-derived CDR1 and CDR2 are SGHAT and FQNNGV. V shed 5 bases and J shed 6 bases, with 7 bases lying between them. The CDR3 runs to 11 residues. The CDR3 coding sequence is TGTGCCAGCAGCCCAGGGAAGACCCAGTACTTC. As protein: CASSPGKTQYF.

This clone was seen only a few times. The chain employs TRBV5-1 and TRBJ2-2; D is possibly TRBD1 (6 bases). The CDR3 spans 16 residues. CDR1 is SGHRS, CDR2 YFSETQ, per germline. V was clipped by 4 bases and J by 2 bases, with 15 bases between them. DNA of the CDR3: TGCGCCAGCAGCCGTCAGGGGTCTGCAAACACCGGGGAGCTGTTTTTT. Translated: CASSRQGSANTGELFF.

This clone came up a few times. The V call is TRBV5-1, the J call TRBJ2-7; no definite D call. Deletions cut 2 bases from V and 4 bases from J, with 4 bases between. The V gene's germline CDR1 is SGHRS and CDR2 YFSETQ. This CDR3 comprises 11 residues. CDR3 coding DNA: TGCGCCAGCAGCTTCGGGTACGAGCAGTACTTC. It yields the protein CASSFGYEQYF.

There are a few counts of this clone. This chain joins TRBV5-1 and TRBJ2-3; 7 bases agree with TRBD2. Unmatched junction bases numbered 5, after V lost 3 bases and J lost 4 bases. CDR1 is SGHRS and CDR2 is YFSETQ in the germline V gene. CDR3 length equals 14 residues. For the CDR3, the DNA is TGCGCCAGCAGCTCCGATACTAGCGCAGATACGCAGTATTTT. It yields the protein CASSSDTSADTQYF.

In its sample, this clone was seen a few times. The chain is built from TRBV27 and TRBJ1-2; D possibly corresponds to TRBD1 (6 bases). V was cut by 6 bases and J by 8 bases, with 19 bases left in between. Germline CDR1 and CDR2: MNHEY and SMNVEV (reference sequence). This CDR3 has 14 amino acids. CDR3 in DNA: TGTGCCAGCAGACTACTCAACAGGGCAGGAGGCTACACCTTC. Its protein product is CASRLLNRAGGYTF.

In this sample, this clone turned up a few times. This chain connects TRBV2 to TRBJ1-2; weak D call: TRBD1 (5 bases). Germline assignment: CDR1 SNHLY and CDR2 FYNNEI. With 3 bases removed from V and 8 bases from J, the gap between germline ends came to 13 bases. This CDR3 region has 13 residues. Here the CDR3 reads CASSEGRGRGYTF. DNA for the CDR3: TGTGCCAGCAGTGAGGGGAGGGGTAGGGGCTACACCTTC.

The rearrangement uses TRBV7-9 and TRBJ1-2, with TRBD1 matching over 7 bases. J lost 2 bases, V lost 4 bases, and 1 base had no gene match. The germline V gene has CDR1 SEHNR and CDR2 FQNEAQ (reference sequence). This CDR3 region has 13 residues. The CDR3 DNA reads as TGTGCCAGCAGCTCGACAGGGAACTATGGCTACACCTTC. Its translation is CASSSTGNYGYTF.

This clone turned up a few times. The rearrangement uses TRBV7-9 and TRBJ2-3, with 12 bases matching TRBD1. CDR1 is SEHNR and CDR2 is FQNEAQ in the germline V gene (reference sequence). This CDR3 has 18 amino acids. The V segment lost 1 base and the J segment 5 bases; nucleotides outside the gene matches: 10. The CDR3 loop reads CASSLGGPGQGAGDTQYF. The CDR3 bases are TGTGCCAGCAGCTTAGGTGGGCCGGGACAGGGGGCTGGAGATACGCAGTATTTT.

The V and J genes are TRBV11-2 and TRBJ2-3; a weak D match, TRBD2 (6 bases). Trimming pared 2 bases from V and 2 bases from J, leaving 11 bases between. CDR3 length: 15 amino acids. Germline V gives CDR1 SGHAT, CDR2 FQNNGV. The CDR3 DNA reads as TGTGCCAGCAGCTTAACGGGACTCTACACAGATACGCAGTATTTT. Amino acid sequence: CASSLTGLYTDTQYF. Variable domain in full (rest from reference TRBV11-2 and TRBJ2-3): EAGVAQSPRYKIIEKRQSVAFWCNPISGHATLYWYQQILGQGPKLLIQFQNNGVVDDSQLPKDRFSAERLKGVDSTLKIQPAKLEDSAVYLCASSLTGLYTDTQYFGPGTRLTVL.

The chain is built from TRBV18 and TRBJ2-2, with TRBD2 matching over 8 bases. This CDR3 is built from 17 residues. CDR1 is KGHSH, CDR2 LQKENI, per germline. Germline trimming cut 4 bases from V and 7 bases from J; bases unmatched to any gene: 14. The CDR3 coding sequence is TGTGCCAGCTCACTACAACCCAGCGGGAGTGGAAGCGGGGAGCTGTTTTTT. The encoded protein is CASSLQPSGSGSGELFF.

This sequence joins TRBV11-2 and TRBJ2-1; tentative D call: TRBD1 (5 bases). CDR3 length equals 15 residues. The V end was cut by 5 bases, the J end by 0 bases, with 11 bases between. Germline CDR1 and CDR2: SGHAT and FQNNGV. This chain's CDR3 is CASSTRQSSYNEQFF. The CDR3 DNA sequence: TGTGCCAGCAGCACACGACAGAGCTCCTACAATGAGCAGTTCTTC.

There are a few counts of this clone. This chain's CDR3 is CASSLIGQRLTEQFF. The DNA for the CDR3 is TGCGCCAGCAGCTTGATAGGACAGCGATTAACGGAGCAGTTCTTC. The rearrangement links TRBV5-1 to TRBJ2-1, with a weak D call TRBD1 (6 bases). Trimming took off 1 base at V and 10 bases at J, with 18 bases between the two ends. Germline V gene data show CDR1 as SGHRS and CDR2 as YFSETQ. The CDR3 runs 15 residues.

Only a few counts were recorded for this clone. The chain couples TRBV5-1 to TRBJ1-1; maybe TRBD1 (5 bases). V was cut by 3 bases and J by 1 base, with 13 bases left in between. The CDR3 runs to 15 residues. Germline CDR1 reads SGHRS; CDR2 reads YFSETQ. CDR3 DNA sequence: TGCGCCAGCAGCTGGGGCGGCCCCCAGAACACTGAAGCTTTCTTT. Protein product: CASSWGGPQNTEAFF. The full variable domain, in which reference TRBV5-1 and TRBJ1-1 provide the parts outside the CDR3, is KAGVTQTPRYLIKTRGQQVTLSCSPISGHRSVSWYQQTPGQGLQFLFEYFSETQRNKGNFPGRFSGRQFSNSRSEMNVSTLELGDSALYLCASSWGGPQNTEAFFGQGTRLTVV.

This clone was seen more than once but under ten times. The rearrangement uses TRBV30 and TRBJ2-7; 8 nucleotides agree with TRBD1. Looked up from germline, CDR1 is GTSNPN and CDR2 is SVGIG (reference sequence). CDR3 length: 14 amino acids. Trimming removed 4 bases from V and 2 bases from J; junction bases left unmatched: 7. CDR3: CAWTPGQGTYEQYF. The CDR3 DNA reads TGTGCCTGGACTCCAGGACAGGGTACCTACGAGCAGTACTTC.

The V call is TRBV7-3, the J call TRBJ2-2, with a possible D match to TRBD2 (5 bases). Germline V lookup: CDR1 SGHTA, CDR2 FQGTGA. The CDR3 runs to 15 residues. V was clipped by 5 bases and J by 3 bases, with 13 bases between them. CDR3 loop: CASSPPGLYTGELFF. As DNA, the CDR3 is TGTGCCAGCAGCCCCCCCGGACTCTACACCGGGGAGCTGTTTTTT.

The chain combines TRBV12-5 with TRBJ1-2, with 10 positions matching TRBD1. This CDR3 is 14 amino acids long. V shed 0 bases, J shed 8 bases, and the junction held 3 bases outside the gene matches. Germline V gene data show CDR1 as LGHNT and CDR2 as FRNRAP. The CDR3 reads CASGLVDRGLGYTF. The DNA for the CDR3 is TGTGCTAGTGGTTTGGTAGACAGGGGGCTCGGCTACACCTTC.

Only a few counts were recorded for this clone. This chain joins TRBV7-9 and TRBJ2-1, with TRBD2 as a possible D gene (5 bases). Germline V gene sequence: CDR1 SEHNR, CDR2 FQNEAQ (reference sequence). The CDR3 covers 12 residues. V was shortened by 9 bases and J by 9 bases, with 15 bases between the two germline ends. CDR3: CASGELVFEQFF. The CDR3 DNA follows: TGTGCCAGTGGGGAACTAGTTTTTGAGCAGTTCTTC. The full variable domain, in which reference TRBV7-9 and TRBJ2-1 provide the parts outside the CDR3, is DTGVSQNPRHKITKRGQNVTFRCDPISEHNRLYWYRQTLGQGPEFLTYFQNEAQLEKSRLLSDRFSAERPKGSFSTLEIQRTEQGDSAMYLCASGELVFEQFFGPGTRLTVL.

This clone was recorded a few times. This chain uses TRBV4-1 with TRBJ1-4; D ambiguous. V was cut by 4 bases and J by 7 bases, with 13 bases left in between. Germline V gene data show CDR1 as MGHRA and CDR2 as YSYEKL. CDR3 size: 14 residues. CDR3 amino acids: CASSPRDSSEKLFF. The CDR3 bases are TGCGCCAGCAGCCCCCGGGATTCCAGTGAAAAACTGTTTTTT.

The chain employs TRBV6-4 and TRBJ1-1; a possible D gene is TRBD1 (5 bases). V gave up 0 bases and J gave up 11 bases, with 13 bases separating them. Germline V gene data show CDR1 as MRHNA and CDR2 as SNTAGT. The CDR3 is 13 residues long. DNA of the CDR3: TGTGCCAGCAGTGACTCGTTCCGGGGGGAGGCTTTCTTT. Translation gives CASSDSFRGEAFF.

The chain employs TRBV6-5 and TRBJ1-2; 10 positions agree with TRBD1. Germline CDR1 and CDR2: MNHEY and SVGAGI. J lost 4 bases, V lost 5 bases, and 4 bases had no gene match. This CDR3 is 14 amino acids long. CDR3 protein: CASSPGTGVYGYTF. The CDR3 DNA is TGTGCCAGCAGTCCCGGGACAGGGGTCTATGGCTACACCTTC.

The V and J genes are TRBV30 and TRBJ1-4; a possible D gene is TRBD1 (5 bases). Per germline, CDR1 GTSNPN and CDR2 SVGIG (reference sequence). CDR3 size: 16 residues. V gave up 3 bases and J gave up 5 bases, with 19 bases separating them. The CDR3 coding sequence is TGTGCCTGGAGCCTACCCGAAGCAGGGCGGAATGAAAAACTGTTTTTT. Translating gives CAWSLPEAGRNEKLFF.

This clone was counted between two and nine times. This chain links TRBV15 with TRBJ1-4; D possibly corresponds to TRBD1 (6 bases). Trimming cost V 3 bases and J 4 bases, with 9 bases left between them. The CDR3 totals 14 residues. The germline gives CDR1 LNHNV, CDR2 YYDKDF (reference sequence). DNA for the CDR3: TGTGCCACCAGCAGGGACAGAATTAATGAAAAACTGTTTTTT. It specifies CATSRDRINEKLFF.

In its sample, this clone was seen a few times. J is TRBJ2-2 and V is TRBV7-9; D possibly corresponds to TRBD1 (6 bases). Germline V gene data show CDR1 as SEHNR and CDR2 as FQNEAQ (reference sequence). Between the trimmed V and J ends, which lost 10 bases and 6 bases, there was a span of 21 bases. The CDR3 covers 15 residues. CDR3 sequence: CANHPQGLGPGELFF. CDR3 nucleotides: TGTGCCAACCACCCCCAGGGGTTGGGTCCCGGGGAGCTGTTTTTT.

CDR3 amino acids: CASSLVGGQETQYF. The CDR3 coding sequence is TGTGCCAGCAGCTTAGTTGGCGGGCAAGAGACCCAGTACTTC. The chain combines TRBV7-8 with TRBJ2-5, with a tentative D call TRBD2 (5 bases). The germline V and J ends were trimmed by 1 base and 2 bases, with 8 bases remaining between them. Per the germline V gene, CDR1 is SGHVS and CDR2 is FQNEAQ. The CDR3 runs 14 residues.

The chain recombines TRBV5-6 with TRBJ2-3, with D hard to call. The length of the CDR3 is 11 residues. V was cut by 4 bases and J by 6 bases, with 6 bases left in between. Germline V lookup: CDR1 SGHDT, CDR2 YYEEEE. The CDR3: CASSREDTQYF. Here the CDR3 DNA reads TGTGCCAGCAGCAGAGAGGATACGCAGTATTTT.